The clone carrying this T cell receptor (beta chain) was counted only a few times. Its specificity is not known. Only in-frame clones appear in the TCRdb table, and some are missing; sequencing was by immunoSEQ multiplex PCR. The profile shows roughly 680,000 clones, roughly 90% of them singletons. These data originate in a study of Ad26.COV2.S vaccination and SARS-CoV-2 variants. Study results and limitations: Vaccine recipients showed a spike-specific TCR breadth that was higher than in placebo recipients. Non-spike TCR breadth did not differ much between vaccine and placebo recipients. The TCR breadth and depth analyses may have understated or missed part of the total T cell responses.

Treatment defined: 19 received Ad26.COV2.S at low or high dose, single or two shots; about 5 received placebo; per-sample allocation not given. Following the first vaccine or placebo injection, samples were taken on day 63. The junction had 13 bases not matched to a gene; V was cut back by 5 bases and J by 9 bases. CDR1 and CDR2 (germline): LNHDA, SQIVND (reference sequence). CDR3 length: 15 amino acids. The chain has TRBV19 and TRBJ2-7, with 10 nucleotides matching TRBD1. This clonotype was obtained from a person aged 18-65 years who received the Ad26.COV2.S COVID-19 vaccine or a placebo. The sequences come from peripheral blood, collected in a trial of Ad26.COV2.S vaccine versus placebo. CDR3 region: CASSPGTGARARQYF. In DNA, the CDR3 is TGTGCCAGTAGTCCCGGGACAGGGGCTCGCGCAAGGCAGTACTTC.